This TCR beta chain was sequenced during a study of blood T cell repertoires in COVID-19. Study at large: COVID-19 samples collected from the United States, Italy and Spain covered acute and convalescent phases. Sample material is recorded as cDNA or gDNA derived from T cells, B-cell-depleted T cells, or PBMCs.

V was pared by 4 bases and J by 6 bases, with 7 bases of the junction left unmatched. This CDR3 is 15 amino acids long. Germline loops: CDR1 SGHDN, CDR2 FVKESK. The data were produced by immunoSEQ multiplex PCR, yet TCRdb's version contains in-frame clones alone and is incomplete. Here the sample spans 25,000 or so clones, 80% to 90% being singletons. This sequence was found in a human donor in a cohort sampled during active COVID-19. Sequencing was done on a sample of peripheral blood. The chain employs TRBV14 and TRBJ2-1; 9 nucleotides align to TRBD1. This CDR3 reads CASSPRDRAFNEQFF. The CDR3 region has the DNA TGTGCCAGCAGCCCCCGGGACAGGGCCTTCAATGAGCAGTTCTTC.